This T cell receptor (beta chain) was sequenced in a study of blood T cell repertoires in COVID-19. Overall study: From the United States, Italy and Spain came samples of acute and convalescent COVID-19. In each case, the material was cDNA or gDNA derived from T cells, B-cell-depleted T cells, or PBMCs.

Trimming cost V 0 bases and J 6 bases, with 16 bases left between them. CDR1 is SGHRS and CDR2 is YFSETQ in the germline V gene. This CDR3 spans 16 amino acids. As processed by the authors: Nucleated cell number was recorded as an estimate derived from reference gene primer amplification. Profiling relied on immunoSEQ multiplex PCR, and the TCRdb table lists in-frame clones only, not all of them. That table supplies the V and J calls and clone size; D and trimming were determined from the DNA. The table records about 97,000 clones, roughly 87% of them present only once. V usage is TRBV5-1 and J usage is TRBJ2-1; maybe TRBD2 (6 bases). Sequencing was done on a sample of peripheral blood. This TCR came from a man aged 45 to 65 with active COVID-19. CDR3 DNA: TGCGCCAGCAGCTTGGTAGGCGGGGCCGGGAGCAATGAGCAGTTCTTC. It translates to CASSLVGGAGSNEQFF.